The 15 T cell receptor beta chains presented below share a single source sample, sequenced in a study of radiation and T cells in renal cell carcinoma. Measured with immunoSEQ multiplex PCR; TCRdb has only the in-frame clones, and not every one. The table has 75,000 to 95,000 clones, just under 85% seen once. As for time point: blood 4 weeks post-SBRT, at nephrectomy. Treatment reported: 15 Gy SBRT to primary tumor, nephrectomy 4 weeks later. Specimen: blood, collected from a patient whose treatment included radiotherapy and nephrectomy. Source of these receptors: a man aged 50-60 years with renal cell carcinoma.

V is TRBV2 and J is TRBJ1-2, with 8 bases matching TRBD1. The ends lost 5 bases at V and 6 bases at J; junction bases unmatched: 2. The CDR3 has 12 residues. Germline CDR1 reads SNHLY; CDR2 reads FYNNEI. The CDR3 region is CASSMTGDGYTF. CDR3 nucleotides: TGTGCCAGCAGTATGACAGGGGATGGCTACACCTTC. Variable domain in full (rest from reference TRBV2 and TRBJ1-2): EPEVTQTPSHQVTQMGQEVILRCVPISNHLYFYWYRQILGQKVEFLVSFYNNEISEKSEIFDDQFSVERPDGSNFTLKIRSTKLEDSAMYFCASSMTGDGYTFGSGTRLTVV.

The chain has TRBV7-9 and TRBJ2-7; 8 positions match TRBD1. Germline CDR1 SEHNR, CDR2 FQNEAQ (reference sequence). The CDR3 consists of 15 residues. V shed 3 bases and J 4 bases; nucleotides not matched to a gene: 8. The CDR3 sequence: CASSLSRQGIYEQYF. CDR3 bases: TGTGCCAGCAGCTTGAGTAGACAGGGGATATACGAGCAGTACTTC. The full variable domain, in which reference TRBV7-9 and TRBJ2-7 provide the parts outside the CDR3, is DTGVSQNPRHKITKRGQNVTFRCDPISEHNRLYWYRQTLGQGPEFLTYFQNEAQLEKSRLLSDRFSAERPKGSFSTLEIQRTEQGDSAMYLCASSLSRQGIYEQYFGPGTRLTVT.

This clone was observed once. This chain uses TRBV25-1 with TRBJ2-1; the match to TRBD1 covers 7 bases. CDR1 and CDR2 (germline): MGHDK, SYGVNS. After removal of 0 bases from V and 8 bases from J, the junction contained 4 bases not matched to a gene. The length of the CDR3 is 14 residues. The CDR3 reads CASSEYDRVYEQFF. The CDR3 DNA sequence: TGTGCCAGCAGTGAATACGACAGGGTTTATGAGCAGTTCTTC.

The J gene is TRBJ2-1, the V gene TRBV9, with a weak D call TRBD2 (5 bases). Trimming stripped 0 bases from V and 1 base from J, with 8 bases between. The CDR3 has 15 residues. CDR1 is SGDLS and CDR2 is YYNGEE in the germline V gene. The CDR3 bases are TGTGCCAGCAGCGTAGGAGGGAATTCCTACAATGAGCAGTTCTTC. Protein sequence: CASSVGGNSYNEQFF. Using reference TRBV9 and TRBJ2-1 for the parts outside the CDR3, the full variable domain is DSGVTQTPKHLITATGQRVTLRCSPRSGDLSVYWYQQSLDQGLQFLIQYYNGEERAKGNILERFSAQQFPDLHSELNLSSLELGDSALYFCASSVGGNSYNEQFFGPGTRLTVL.

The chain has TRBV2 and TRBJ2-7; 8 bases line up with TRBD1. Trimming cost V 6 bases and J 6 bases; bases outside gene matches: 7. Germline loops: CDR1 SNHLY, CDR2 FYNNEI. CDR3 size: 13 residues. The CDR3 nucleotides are TGTGCCAGCAGGGACAGGGTGGTCGGCGAGCAGTACTTC. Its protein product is CASRDRVVGEQYF.

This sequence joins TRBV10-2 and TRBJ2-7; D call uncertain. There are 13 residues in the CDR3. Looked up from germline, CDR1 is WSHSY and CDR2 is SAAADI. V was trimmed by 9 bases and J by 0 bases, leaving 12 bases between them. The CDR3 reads CARNLVSSYEQYF. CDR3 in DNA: TGCGCCAGGAACCTCGTGAGCTCCTACGAGCAGTACTTC.

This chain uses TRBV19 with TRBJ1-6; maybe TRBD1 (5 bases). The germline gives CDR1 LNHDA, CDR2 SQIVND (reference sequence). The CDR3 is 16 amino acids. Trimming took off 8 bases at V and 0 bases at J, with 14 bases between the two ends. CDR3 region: CASGDGQSSYNSPLHF. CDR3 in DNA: TGTGCCAGTGGGGACGGCCAGAGCTCCTATAATTCACCCCTCCACTTT. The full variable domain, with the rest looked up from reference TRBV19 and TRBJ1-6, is DGGITQSPKYLFRKEGQNVTLSCEQNLNHDAMYWYRQDPGQGLRLIYYSQIVNDFQKGDIAEGYSVSREKKESFPLTVTSAQKNPTAFYLCASGDGQSSYNSPLHFGNGTRLTVT.

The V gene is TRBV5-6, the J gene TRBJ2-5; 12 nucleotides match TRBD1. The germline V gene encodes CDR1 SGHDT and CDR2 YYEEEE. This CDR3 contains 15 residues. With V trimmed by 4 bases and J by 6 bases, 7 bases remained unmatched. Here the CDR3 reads CASSPGTGGPKTQYF. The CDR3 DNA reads TGTGCCAGCAGCCCAGGGACAGGGGGCCCAAAGACCCAGTACTTC.

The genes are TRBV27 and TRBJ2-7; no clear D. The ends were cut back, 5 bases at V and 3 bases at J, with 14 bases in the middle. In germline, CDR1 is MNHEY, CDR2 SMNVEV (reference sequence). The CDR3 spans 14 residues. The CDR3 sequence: CASSRVGRDYEQYF. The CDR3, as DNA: TGTGCCAGCAGTAGGGTAGGAAGGGACTACGAGCAGTACTTC.

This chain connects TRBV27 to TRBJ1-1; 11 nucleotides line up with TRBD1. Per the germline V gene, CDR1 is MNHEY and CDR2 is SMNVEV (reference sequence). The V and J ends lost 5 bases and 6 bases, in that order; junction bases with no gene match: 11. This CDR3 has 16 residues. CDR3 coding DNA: TGTGCCAGCAGTACGGATACCGGGACAGGGGGTTCTGAAGCTTTCTTT. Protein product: CASSTDTGTGGSEAFF.

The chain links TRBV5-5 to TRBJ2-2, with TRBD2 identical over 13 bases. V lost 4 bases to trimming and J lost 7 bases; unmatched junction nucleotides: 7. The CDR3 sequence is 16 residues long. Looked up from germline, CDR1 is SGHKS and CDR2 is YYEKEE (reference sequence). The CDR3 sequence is CASSPTSGRDFGELFF. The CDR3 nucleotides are TGTGCCAGCAGCCCTACTAGCGGGAGGGATTTCGGGGAGCTGTTTTTT.

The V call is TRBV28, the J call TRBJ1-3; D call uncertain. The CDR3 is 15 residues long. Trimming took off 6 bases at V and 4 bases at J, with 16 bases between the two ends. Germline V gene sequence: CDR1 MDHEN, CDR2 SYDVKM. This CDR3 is CASSRATEAGNTIYF. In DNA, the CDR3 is TGTGCCAGCAGCCGGGCCACAGAAGCGGGAAACACCATATATTTT.

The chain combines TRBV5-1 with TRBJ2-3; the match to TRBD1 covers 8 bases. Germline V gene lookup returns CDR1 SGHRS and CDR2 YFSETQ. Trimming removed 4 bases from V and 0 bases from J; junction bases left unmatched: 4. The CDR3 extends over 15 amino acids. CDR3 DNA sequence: TGCGCCAGCAGCAGCACAGGGGGAAGCACAGATACGCAGTATTTT. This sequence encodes CASSSTGGSTDTQYF.

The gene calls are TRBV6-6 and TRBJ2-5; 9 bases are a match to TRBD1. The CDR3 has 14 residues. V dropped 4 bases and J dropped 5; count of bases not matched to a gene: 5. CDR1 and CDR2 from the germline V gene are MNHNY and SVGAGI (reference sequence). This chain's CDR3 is CASSLPGQGETQYF. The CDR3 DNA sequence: TGTGCCAGCAGTTTACCGGGACAGGGTGAGACCCAGTACTTC.

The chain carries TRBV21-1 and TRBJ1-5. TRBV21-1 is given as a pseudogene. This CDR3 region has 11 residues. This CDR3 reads CASRGDQPQHF. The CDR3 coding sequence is TGTGCCAGCAGAGGGGACCAGCCCCAGCATTTT.